These T cell receptor beta chains were read from a single sample in a study of T cells in Graves' hyperthyroidism and ophthalmopathy. Via MiXCR, TCRdb re-called the multiplex PCR reads, giving one row per CDR3 protein. The table has 350,000 to 450,000 distinct CDR3 sequences, about 17% seen once. The source material was blood. These receptors were collected from a woman aged 25 to 45 with Graves' hyperthyroidism that later progressed to Graves' ophthalmopathy. Both conserved end residues are part of each CDR3. A D gene is named only where the DNA matches it firmly. Rows give clone size only sometimes, using once, few, many, or a class for an expanded clone.

D gene,clone size,V gene,J gene,CDR3 protein,CDR3 DNA
.,many,TRBV12-3/TRBV12-4,TRBJ1-6,CASSLGSRGSPLHF,TGTGCCAGCAGTTTAGGGTCCAGGGGTTCACCCCTCCACTTT
.,few,TRBV7-9,TRBJ1-3,CASSPNTAGNTIYF,TGTGCCAGCAGCCCCAACACGGCGGGAAACACCATATATTTT
TRBD1,many,TRBV2,TRBJ2-2,CASSATGGNTGELFF,TGTGCCAGCAGTGCGACAGGGGGCAATACCGGGGAGCTGTTTTTT
.,few,TRBV2,TRBJ1-5,CASSEGDSDQPQHF,TGTGCCAGCAGTGAGGGGGATAGCGATCAGCCCCAGCATTTT
.,.,TRBV7-2,TRBJ2-4,CASSLEIGWAKNIQYF,TGTGCCAGCAGCTTAGAAATCGGATGGGCCAAAAACATTCAGTACTTC
TRBD1,.,TRBV9,TRBJ2-5,CASSLSGTGMETQYF,TGTGCCAGCAGCCTAAGCGGGACAGGGATGGAGACCCAGTACTTC
TRBD2,many,TRBV20-1,TRBJ2-1,CSASGRMSYNEQFF,TGCAGTGCTAGCGGGAGGATGTCCTACAATGAGCAGTTCTTC
TRBD1,many,TRBV20-1,TRBJ2-5,CSPSLQGWIKTQYF,TGCAGTCCTTCACTACAGGGGTGGATTAAGACCCAGTACTTC
TRBD2,.,TRBV19,TRBJ2-1,CASSITSGGVVEQFF,TGTGCCAGTAGTATCACTAGCGGGGGGGTAGTTGAGCAGTTCTTC
TRBD2,many,TRBV6-1,TRBJ2-7,CASSEALAVTYEQYF,TGTGCCAGCAGTGAAGCGCTAGCGGTCACCTACGAGCAGTACTTC
.,many,TRBV19,TRBJ1-2,CASSIEADTAVGYTF,TGTGCCAGTAGTATAGAAGCGGACACGGCGGTCGGCTACACCTTC
TRBD1,many,TRBV29-1,TRBJ1-1,CSVAGGGDTEAFF,TGCAGCGTCGCAGGGGGGGGAGACACTGAAGCTTTCTTT
TRBD2,many,TRBV6-4,TRBJ2-3,CASSDGGADTQYF,TGTGCCAGCAGTGACGGGGGGGCAGATACGCAGTATTTT
TRBD1,.,TRBV29-1,TRBJ2-2,CSVFTGVAIVTGELFF,TGCAGCGTTTTTACAGGGGTCGCGATTGTAACCGGGGAGCTGTTTTTT
.,.,TRBV5-1,TRBJ1-4,CASSLKWQGGDEKLFF,TGCGCCAGCAGCTTGAAATGGCAGGGTGGAGATGAAAAACTGTTTTTT
TRBD2,many,TRBV20-1,TRBJ2-1,CSATPFMGGSRYNEQFF,TGCAGTGCTACTCCCTTTATGGGCGGGAGTCGGTACAATGAGCAGTTCTTC
.,.,TRBV6-4,TRBJ1-1,CASSDGQEGNTEAFF,TGTGCCAGCAGTGACGGGCAGGAGGGGAACACTGAAGCTTTCTTT
TRBD1,few,TRBV20-1,TRBJ1-2,CSARTGGLIYGYTF,TGCAGTGCTAGAACAGGGGGCTTAATCTATGGCTACACCTTC
TRBD1,.,TRBV7-8,TRBJ1-2,CASSLRTYDRAGGYTF,TGTGCCAGCAGCTTACGAACTTACGACAGGGCGGGTGGCTACACCTTC
.,many,TRBV5-1,TRBJ1-1,CASSLFVGGNTEAFF,TGCGCCAGCAGCTTGTTCGTTGGGGGGAACACTGAAGCTTTCTTT
TRBD1,.,TRBV28,TRBJ1-3,CASRKTPTGGNGNTIYF,TGTGCCAGCAGGAAGACCCCGACAGGGGGAAATGGAAACACCATATATTTT
.,.,TRBV29-1,TRBJ2-7,CSAPGDGYEQYF,TGCAGCGCGCCGGGTGATGGATACGAGCAGTACTTC
.,.,TRBV5-5,TRBJ1-1,CASLGGFLNTEAFF,TGTGCCAGCCTAGGAGGGTTCCTGAACACTGAAGCTTTCTTT
TRBD1,.,TRBV27,TRBJ2-7,CASRISPGQGAYEQYF,TGTGCCAGCCGTATTTCTCCGGGACAGGGGGCGTACGAGCAGTACTTC
TRBD2,.,TRBV11-3,TRBJ2-3,CASRSSGARGDTQYF,TGTGCCAGCAGGAGTAGCGGGGCCCGGGGAGATACGCAGTATTTT
.,many,TRBV12-3/TRBV12-4,TRBJ1-6,CASSSLIGSPLHF,TGTGCCAGCAGTTCCCTGATCGGGTCACCCCTCCACTTT
TRBD1,.,TRBV7-8,TRBJ1-5,CASSSPGGRGYSNQPQHF,TGTGCCAGCAGCTCCCCCGGGGGCAGGGGGTATAGCAATCAGCCCCAGCATTTT
TRBD1,many,TRBV14,TRBJ2-3,CASRNMTGESDTQYF,TGTGCCAGCCGTAACATGACAGGGGAGTCTGATACGCAGTATTTT
.,many,TRBV19,TRBJ1-2,CASSFTGTGGYTF,TGTGCCAGTAGTTTTACCGGGACCGGCGGCTACACCTTC
TRBD2,few,TRBV4-1,TRBJ2-7,CASSQDTGTSGIFSYEQYF,TGCGCCAGCAGCCAAGATACCGGGACTAGCGGGATTTTCTCCTACGAGCAGTACTTC
.,many,TRBV28,TRBJ2-5,CASSPAGTGTKETQYF,TGTGCCAGCAGTCCTGCCGGGACTGGTACGAAAGAGACCCAGTACTTC
TRBD2,.,TRBV28,TRBJ2-7,CASSFLAGTYEQYF,TGTGCCAGCAGTTTCCTAGCGGGAACCTACGAGCAGTACTTC
.,.,TRBV29-1,TRBJ2-5,CSVVLETQYF,TGCAGCGTTGTTTTGGAGACCCAGTACTTC
.,.,TRBV11-1,TRBJ1-2,CASSLEGDYGYTF,TGTGCCAGCAGCTTAGAAGGGGACTATGGCTACACCTTC
.,many,TRBV20-1,TRBJ2-3,CSARKDRRTDTQYF,TGCAGTGCTAGGAAGGACAGAAGAACAGATACGCAGTATTTT
.,.,TRBV7-8,TRBJ1-4,CASSLARGLGGKLFF,TGTGCCAGCAGCTTAGCACGGGGGTTGGGAGGAAAACTGTTTTTT
.,.,TRBV5-5,TRBJ2-5,CASSAGSARETQYF,TGTGCCAGCAGCGCGGGATCGGCAAGGGAGACCCAGTACTTC